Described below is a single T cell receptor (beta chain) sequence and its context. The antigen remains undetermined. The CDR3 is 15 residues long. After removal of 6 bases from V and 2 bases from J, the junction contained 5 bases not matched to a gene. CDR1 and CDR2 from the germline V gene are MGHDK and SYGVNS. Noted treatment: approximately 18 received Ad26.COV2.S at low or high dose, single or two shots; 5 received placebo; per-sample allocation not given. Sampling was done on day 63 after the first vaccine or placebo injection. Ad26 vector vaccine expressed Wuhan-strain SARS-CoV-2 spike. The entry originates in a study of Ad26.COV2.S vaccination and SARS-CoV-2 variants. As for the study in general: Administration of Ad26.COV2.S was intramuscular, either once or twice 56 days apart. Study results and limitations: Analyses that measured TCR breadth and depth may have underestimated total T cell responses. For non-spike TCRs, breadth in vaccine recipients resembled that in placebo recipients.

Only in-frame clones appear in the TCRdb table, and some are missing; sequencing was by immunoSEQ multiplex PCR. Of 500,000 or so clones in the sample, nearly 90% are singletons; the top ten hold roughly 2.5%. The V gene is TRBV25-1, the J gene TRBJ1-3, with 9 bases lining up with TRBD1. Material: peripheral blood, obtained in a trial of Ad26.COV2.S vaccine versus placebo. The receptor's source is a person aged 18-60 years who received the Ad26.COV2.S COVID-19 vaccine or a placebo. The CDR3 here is CASREQGAAGNTIYF. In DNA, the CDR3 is TGTGCCAGCAGGGAACAGGGGGCGGCTGGAAACACCATATATTTT.